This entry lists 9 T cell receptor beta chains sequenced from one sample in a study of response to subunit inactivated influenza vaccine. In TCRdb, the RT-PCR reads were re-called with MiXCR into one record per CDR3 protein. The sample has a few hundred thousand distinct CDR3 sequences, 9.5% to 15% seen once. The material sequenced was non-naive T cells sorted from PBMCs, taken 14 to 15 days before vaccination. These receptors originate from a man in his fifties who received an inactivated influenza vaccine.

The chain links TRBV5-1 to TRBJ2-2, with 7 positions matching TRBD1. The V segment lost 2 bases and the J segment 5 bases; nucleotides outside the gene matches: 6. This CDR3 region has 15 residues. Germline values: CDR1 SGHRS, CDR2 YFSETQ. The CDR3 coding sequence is TGCGCCAGCAGCTTTAACGGGGACAGAACCGGGGAGCTGTTTTTT. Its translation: CASSFNGDRTGELFF.

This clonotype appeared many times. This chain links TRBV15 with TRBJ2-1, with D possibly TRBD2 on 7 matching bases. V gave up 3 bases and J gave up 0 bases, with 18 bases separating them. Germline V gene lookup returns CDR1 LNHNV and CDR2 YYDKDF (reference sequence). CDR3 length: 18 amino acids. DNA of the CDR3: TGTGCCACCAGCAGTCTTTCAGGGGAGCGGGGCTCCTACAATGAGCAGTTCTTC. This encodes CATSSLSGERGSYNEQFF. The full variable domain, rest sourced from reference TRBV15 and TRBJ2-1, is DAMVIQNPRYQVTQFGKPVTLSCSQTLNHNVMYWYQQKSSQAPKLLFHYYDKDFNNEADTPDNFQSRRPNTSFCFLDIRSPGLGDTAMYLCATSSLSGERGSYNEQFFGPGTRLTVL.

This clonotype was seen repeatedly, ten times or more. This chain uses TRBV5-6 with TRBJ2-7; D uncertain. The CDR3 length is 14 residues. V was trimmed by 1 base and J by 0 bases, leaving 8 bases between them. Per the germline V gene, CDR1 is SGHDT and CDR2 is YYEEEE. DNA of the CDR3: TGTGCCAGCAGCTTGTCCCGGTCCTCCTACGAGCAGTACTTC. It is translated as CASSLSRSSYEQYF.

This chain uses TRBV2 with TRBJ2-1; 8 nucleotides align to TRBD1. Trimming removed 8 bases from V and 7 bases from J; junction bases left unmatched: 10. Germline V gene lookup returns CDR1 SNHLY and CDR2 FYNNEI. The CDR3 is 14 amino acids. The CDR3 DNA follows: TGTGCCAGCTTCAAAGTCAGGGACAGGAATGAGCAGTTCTTC. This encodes CASFKVRDRNEQFF.

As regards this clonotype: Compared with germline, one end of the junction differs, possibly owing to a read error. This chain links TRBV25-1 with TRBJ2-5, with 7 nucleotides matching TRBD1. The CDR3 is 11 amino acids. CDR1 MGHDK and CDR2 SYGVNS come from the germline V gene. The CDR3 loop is CASSESGQECF. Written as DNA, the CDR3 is TGTGCCAGCAGTGAATCTGGACAGGAATGCTTC.

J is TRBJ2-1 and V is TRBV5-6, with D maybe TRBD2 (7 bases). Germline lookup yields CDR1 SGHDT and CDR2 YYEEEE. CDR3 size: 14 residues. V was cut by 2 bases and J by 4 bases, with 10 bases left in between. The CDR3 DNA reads TGTGCCAGCAGCTTCAGGGGAGGGTACAATGAGCAGTTCTTC. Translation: CASSFRGGYNEQFF.

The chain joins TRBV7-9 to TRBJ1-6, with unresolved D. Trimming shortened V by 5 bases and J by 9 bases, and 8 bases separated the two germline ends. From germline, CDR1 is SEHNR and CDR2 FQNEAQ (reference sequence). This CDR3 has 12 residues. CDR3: CASSRESSPLHF. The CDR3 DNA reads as TGTGCCAGCAGCCGGGAGTCTTCACCCCTCCACTTT.

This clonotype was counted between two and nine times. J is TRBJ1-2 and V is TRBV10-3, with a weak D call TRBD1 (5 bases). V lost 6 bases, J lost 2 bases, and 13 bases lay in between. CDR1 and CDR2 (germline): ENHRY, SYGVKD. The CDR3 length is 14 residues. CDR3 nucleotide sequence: TGTGCCATCAGGGGGGGGTCGAAGAACTATGGCTACACCTTC. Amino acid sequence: CAIRGGSKNYGYTF.

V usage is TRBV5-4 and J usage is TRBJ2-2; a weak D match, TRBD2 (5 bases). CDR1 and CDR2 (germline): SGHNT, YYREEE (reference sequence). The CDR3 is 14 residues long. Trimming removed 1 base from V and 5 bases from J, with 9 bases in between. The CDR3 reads CASSLNGGTGELFF. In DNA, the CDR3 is TGTGCCAGCAGCTTGAACGGAGGAACCGGGGAGCTGTTTTTT.